This T cell receptor beta chain was profiled in a study of T-cell reconstitution after alpha-beta-depleted transplantation in children. Overall study results and limits: Newly produced T cells mostly provided counts and TCRbeta diversity after one year, as hyperexpanded clones declined. The origin of high day-60 TCRbeta diversity in some patients lay in surviving recipient T cells and thymic progenitors.

For TCRbeta, the library was prepared with unique molecular identifiers. TCRdb recomputed calls from the PCR reads with MiXCR, one row per CDR3 protein. Among hundreds of thousands of distinct CDR3 sequences listed, 15% to 20% were seen once. V was trimmed by 5 bases and J by 8 bases, leaving 19 bases between them. The germline V gene has CDR1 SSHAT and CDR2 FNYEAQ (reference sequence). The CDR3 is made up of 15 amino acids. In regard to this clonotype: Its antigen is still unknown.

This receptor was taken from a male patient aged 10 to 17 who had a stem cell transplant for acute lymphoblastic leukemia, so the T cells may come from the graft donor. The V gene is TRBV7-7, the J gene TRBJ2-1; D is ambiguous. Source: PBMCs, mostly from graft donor cells, taken 360 days after TCRalphabeta/CD19-depleted stem cell transplant. The CDR3 reads CASSPWTGLSDEQFF. CDR3 nucleotides: TGTGCCAGCAGCCCGTGGACGGGTCTGTCCGATGAGCAGTTCTTC.